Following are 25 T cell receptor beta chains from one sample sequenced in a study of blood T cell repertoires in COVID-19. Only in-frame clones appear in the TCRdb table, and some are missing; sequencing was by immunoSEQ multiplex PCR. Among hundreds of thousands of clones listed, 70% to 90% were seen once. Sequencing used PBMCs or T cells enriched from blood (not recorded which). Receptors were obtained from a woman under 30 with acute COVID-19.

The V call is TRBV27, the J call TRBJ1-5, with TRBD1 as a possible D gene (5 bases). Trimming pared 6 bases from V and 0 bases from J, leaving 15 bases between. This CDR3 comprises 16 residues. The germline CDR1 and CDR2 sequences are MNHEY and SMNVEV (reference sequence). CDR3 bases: TGTGCCAGCAGACCTCCGGGGGGGTATAGCAATCAGCCCCAGCATTTT. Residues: CASRPPGGYSNQPQHF.

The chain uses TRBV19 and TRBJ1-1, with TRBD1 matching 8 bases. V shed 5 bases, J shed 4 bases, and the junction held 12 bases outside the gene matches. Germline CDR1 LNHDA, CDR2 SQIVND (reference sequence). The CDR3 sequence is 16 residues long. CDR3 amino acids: CASSPIDRGDSTEAFF. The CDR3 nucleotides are TGTGCCAGTAGTCCTATCGACAGGGGAGATTCCACTGAAGCTTTCTTT.

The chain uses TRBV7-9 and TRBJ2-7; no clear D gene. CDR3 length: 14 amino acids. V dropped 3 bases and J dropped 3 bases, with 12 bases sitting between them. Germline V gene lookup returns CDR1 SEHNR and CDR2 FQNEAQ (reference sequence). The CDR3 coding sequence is TGTGCCAGCAGCTTTGACAACTCTTTCTACGAGCAGTACTTC. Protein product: CASSFDNSFYEQYF.

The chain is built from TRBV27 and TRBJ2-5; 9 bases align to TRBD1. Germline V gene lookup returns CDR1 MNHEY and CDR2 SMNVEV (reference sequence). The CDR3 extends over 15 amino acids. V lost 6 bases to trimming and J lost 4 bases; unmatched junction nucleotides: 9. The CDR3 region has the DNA TGTGCCAGCAGCGCTTTACAGGGGGCTCGAGAGACCCAGTACTTC. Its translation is CASSALQGARETQYF.

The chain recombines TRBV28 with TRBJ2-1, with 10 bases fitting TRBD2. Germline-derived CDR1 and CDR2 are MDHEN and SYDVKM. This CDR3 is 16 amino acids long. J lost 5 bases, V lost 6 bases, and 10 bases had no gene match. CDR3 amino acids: CASRTFSGRINNEQFF. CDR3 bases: TGTGCCAGCAGGACGTTTAGCGGGAGGATTAACAATGAGCAGTTCTTC.

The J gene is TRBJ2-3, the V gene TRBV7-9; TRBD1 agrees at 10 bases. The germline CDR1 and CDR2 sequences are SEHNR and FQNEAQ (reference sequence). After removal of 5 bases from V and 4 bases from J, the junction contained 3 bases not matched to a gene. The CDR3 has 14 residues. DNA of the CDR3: TGTGCCAGCAGCCCCGGGACAGGGGCAGATACGCAGTATTTT. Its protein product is CASSPGTGADTQYF.

The CDR3 spells CASSLGGGDNEQFF. Here the CDR3 DNA reads TGTGCCAGCAGCCTGGGCGGGGGTGACAATGAGCAGTTCTTC. This sequence joins TRBV7-9 and TRBJ2-1, with 7 bases fitting TRBD2. This CDR3 is 14 amino acids long. V was clipped by 5 bases and J by 5 bases; unmatched bases: 6. Per germline, CDR1 SEHNR and CDR2 FQNEAQ (reference sequence).

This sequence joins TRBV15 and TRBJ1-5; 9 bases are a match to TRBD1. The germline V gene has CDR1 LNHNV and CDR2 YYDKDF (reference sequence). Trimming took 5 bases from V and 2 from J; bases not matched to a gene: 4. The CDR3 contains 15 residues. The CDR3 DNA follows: TGTGCCACCAGCGGGGGACAGGGAGGCAATCAGCCCCAGCATTTT. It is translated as CATSGGQGGNQPQHF.

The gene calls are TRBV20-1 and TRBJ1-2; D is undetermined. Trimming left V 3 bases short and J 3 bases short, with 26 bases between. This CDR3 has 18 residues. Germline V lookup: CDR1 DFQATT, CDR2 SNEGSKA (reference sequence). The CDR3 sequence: CSASGEGKLTVPDYGYTF. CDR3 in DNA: TGCAGTGCTAGTGGTGAGGGCAAACTGACCGTACCTGACTATGGCTACACCTTC.

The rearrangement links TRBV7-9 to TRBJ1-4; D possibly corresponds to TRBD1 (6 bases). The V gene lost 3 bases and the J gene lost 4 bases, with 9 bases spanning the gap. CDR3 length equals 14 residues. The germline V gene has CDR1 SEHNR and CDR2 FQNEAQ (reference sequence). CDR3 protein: CASSFTGYNEKLFF. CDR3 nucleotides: TGTGCCAGCAGCTTTACAGGGTATAATGAAAAACTGTTTTTT.

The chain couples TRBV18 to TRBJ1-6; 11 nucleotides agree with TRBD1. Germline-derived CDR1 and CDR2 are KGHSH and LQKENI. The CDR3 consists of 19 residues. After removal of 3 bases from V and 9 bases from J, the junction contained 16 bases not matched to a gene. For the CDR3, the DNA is TGTGCCAGCTCACCTAGCTCCGGGACAGGGGGAGTAACGAGTTCACCCCTCCACTTT. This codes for CASSPSSGTGGVTSSPLHF.

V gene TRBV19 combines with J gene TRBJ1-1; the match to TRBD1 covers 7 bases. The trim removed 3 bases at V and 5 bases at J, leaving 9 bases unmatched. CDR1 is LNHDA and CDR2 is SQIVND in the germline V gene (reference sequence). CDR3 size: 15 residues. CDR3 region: CASSMITGVETEAFF. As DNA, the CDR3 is TGTGCCAGTAGTATGATCACAGGGGTAGAGACTGAAGCTTTCTTT.

The CDR3 reads CAIYGSGANVLTF. The CDR3 DNA reads TGTGCCATCTACGGGTCTGGGGCCAACGTCCTGACTTTC. This rearrangement joins TRBV10-3 to TRBJ2-6; D gene ambiguous. This CDR3 contains 13 residues. CDR1 is ENHRY, CDR2 SYGVKD, per germline. V gave up 8 bases and J gave up 1 base, with 6 bases separating them.

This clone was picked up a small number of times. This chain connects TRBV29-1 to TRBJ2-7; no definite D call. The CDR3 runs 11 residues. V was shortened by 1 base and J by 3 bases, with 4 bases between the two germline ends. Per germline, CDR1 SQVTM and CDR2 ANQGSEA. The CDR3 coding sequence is TGCAGCGTTGAAGGAGGCTACGAGCAGTACTTC. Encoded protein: CSVEGGYEQYF.

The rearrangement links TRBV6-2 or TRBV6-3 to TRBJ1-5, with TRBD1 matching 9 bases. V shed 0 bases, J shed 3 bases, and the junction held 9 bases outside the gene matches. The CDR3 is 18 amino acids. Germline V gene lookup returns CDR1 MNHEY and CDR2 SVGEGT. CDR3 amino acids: CASSYSYTQGAVNQPQHF. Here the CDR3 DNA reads TGTGCCAGCAGTTACTCGTATACACAGGGGGCGGTCAATCAGCCCCAGCATTTT.

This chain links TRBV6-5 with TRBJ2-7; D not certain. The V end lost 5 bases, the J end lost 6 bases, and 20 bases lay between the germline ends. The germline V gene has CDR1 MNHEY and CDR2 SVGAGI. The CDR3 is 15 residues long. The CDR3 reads CASSPQWVESREQYF. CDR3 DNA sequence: TGTGCCAGCAGTCCCCAGTGGGTGGAGTCCCGCGAGCAGTACTTC.

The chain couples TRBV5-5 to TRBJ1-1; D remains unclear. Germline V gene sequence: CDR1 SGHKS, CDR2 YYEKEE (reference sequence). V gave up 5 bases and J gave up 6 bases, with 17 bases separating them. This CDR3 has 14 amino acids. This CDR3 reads CASSSRAEGSEAFF. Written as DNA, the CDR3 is TGTGCCAGCAGTTCCCGGGCCGAGGGCTCTGAAGCTTTCTTT.

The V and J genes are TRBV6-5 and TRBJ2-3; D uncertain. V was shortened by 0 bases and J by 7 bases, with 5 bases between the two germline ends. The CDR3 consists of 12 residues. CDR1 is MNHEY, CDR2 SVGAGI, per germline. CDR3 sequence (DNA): TGTGCCAGCAGTTACTCTATAAATACGCAGTATTTT. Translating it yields CASSYSINTQYF.

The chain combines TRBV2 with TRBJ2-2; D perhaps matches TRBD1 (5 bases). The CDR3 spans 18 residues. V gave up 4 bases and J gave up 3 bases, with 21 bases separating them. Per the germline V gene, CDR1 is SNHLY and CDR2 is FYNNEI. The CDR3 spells CASSGGAGLNPHTGELFF. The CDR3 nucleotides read TGTGCCAGCAGTGGGGGCGCAGGGTTAAACCCGCACACCGGGGAGCTGTTTTTT.

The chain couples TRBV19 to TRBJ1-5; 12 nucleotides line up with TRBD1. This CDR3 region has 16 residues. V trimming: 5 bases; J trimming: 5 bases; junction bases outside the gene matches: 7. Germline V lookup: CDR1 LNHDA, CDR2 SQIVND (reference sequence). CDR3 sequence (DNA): TGTGCCAGTAGTCAGCTCCGGGACAGGGGGCATCAGCCCCAGCATTTT. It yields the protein CASSQLRDRGHQPQHF.

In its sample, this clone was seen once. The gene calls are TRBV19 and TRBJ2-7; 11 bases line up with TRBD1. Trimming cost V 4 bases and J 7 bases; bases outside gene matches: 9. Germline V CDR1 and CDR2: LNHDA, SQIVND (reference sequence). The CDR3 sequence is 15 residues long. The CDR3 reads CASSTSGQGAEEQYF. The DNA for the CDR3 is TGTGCCAGTAGTACCTCCGGACAGGGGGCGGAAGAGCAGTACTTC.

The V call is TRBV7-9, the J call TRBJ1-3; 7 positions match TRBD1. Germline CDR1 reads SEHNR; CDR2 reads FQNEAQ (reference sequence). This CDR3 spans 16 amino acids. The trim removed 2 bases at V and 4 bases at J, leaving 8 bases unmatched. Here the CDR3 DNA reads TGTGCCAGCAGCTTAAGGTCAGGGGGTAGAGGAAACACCATATATTTT. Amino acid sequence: CASSLRSGGRGNTIYF.

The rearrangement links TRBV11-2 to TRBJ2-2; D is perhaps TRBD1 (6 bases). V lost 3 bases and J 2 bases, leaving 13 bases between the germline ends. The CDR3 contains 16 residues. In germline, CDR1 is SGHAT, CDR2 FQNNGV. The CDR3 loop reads CASSFAGQPNTGELFF. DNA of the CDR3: TGTGCCAGCAGCTTTGCAGGACAGCCAAACACCGGGGAGCTGTTTTTT. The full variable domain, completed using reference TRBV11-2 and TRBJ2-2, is EAGVAQSPRYKIIEKRQSVAFWCNPISGHATLYWYQQILGQGPKLLIQFQNNGVVDDSQLPKDRFSAERLKGVDSTLKIQPAKLEDSAVYLCASSFAGQPNTGELFFGEGSRLTVL.

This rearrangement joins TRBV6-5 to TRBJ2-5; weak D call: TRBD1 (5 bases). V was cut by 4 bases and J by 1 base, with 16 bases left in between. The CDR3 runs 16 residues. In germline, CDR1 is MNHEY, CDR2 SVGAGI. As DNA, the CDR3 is TGTGCCAGCAGTTCGCGTCCCCTAGGGGCCCAAGAGACCCAGTACTTC. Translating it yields CASSSRPLGAQETQYF.

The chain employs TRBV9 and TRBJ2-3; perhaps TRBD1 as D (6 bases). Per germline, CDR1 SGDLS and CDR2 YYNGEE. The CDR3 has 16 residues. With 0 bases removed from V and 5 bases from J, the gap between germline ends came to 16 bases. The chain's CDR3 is CASSVATGTTGDTQYF. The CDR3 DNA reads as TGTGCCAGCAGCGTAGCTACAGGGACCACCGGAGATACGCAGTATTTT.